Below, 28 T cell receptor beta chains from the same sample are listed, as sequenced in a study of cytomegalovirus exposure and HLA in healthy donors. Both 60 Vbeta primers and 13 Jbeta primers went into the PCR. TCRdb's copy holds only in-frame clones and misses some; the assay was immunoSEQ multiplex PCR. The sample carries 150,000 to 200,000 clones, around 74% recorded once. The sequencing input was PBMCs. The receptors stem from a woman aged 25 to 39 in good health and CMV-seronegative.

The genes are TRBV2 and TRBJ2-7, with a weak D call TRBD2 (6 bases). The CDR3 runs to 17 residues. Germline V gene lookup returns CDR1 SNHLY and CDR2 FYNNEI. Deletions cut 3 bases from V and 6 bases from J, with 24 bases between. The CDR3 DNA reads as TGTGCCAGCAGTGATGGGGCAGGGAGGTCCCAATACCGCGAGCAGTACTTC. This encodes CASSDGAGRSQYREQYF.

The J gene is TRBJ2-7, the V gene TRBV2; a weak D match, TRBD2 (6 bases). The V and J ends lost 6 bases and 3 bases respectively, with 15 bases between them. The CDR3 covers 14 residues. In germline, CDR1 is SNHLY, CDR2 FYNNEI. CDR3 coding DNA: TGTGCCAGCAGACTACCGGGACTGATCTACGAGCAGTACTTC. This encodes CASRLPGLIYEQYF.

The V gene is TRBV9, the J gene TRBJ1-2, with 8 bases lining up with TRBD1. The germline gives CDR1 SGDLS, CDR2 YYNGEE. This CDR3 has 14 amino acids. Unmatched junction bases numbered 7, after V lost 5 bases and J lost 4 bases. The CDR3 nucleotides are TGTGCCAGCAGATCCCGGGACAGGCGCTATGGCTACACCTTC. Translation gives CASRSRDRRYGYTF.

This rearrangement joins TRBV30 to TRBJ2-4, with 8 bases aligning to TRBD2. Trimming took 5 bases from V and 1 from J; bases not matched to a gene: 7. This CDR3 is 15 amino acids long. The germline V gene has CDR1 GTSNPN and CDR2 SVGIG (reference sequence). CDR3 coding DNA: TGTGCCTGGGAGAATAGCGGGGCTGCCAAAAACATTCAGTACTTC. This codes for CAWENSGAAKNIQYF.

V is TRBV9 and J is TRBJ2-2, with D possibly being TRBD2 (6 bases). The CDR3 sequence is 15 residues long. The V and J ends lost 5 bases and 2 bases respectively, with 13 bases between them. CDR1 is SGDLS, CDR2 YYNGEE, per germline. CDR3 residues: CASSGSGQNTGELFF. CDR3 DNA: TGTGCCAGCAGTGGTAGCGGTCAAAACACCGGGGAGCTGTTTTTT.

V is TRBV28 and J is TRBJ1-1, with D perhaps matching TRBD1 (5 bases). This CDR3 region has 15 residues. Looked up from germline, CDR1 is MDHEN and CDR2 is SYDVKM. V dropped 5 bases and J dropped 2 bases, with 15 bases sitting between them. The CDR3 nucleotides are TGTGCCAGCAGTGGACACTCGCTCAAAAACACTGAAGCTTTCTTT. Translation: CASSGHSLKNTEAFF.

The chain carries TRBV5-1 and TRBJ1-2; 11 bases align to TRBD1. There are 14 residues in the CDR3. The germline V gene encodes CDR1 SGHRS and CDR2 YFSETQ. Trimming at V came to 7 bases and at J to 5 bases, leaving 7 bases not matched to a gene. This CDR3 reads CASGMDRGQYGYTF. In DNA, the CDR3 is TGCGCCAGCGGGATGGACAGGGGGCAATATGGCTACACCTTC.

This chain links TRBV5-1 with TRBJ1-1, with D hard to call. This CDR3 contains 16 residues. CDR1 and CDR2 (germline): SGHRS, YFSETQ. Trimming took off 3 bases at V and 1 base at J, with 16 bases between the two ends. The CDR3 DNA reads TGCGCCAGCAGCTCCTGGACTGTTTCGGGGAACACTGAAGCTTTCTTT. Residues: CASSSWTVSGNTEAFF.

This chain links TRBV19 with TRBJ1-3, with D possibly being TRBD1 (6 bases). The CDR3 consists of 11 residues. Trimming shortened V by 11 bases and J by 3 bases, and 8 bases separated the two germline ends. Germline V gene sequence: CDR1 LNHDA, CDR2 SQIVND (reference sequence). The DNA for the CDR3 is TGTGCCGGCAGGGGTGGAAACACCATATATTTT. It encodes CAGRGGNTIYF. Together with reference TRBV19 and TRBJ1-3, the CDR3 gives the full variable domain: DGGITQSPKYLFRKEGQNVTLSCEQNLNHDAMYWYRQDPGQGLRLIYYSQIVNDFQKGDIAEGYSVSREKKESFPLTVTSAQKNPTAFYLCAGRGGNTIYFGEGSWLTVV.

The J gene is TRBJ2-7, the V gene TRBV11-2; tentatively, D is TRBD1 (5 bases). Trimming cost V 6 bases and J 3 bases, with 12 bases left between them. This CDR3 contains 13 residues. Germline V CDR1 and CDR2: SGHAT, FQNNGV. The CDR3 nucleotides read TGTGCCAGCAGTCCTGGACAACTCTACGAGCAGTACTTC. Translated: CASSPGQLYEQYF.

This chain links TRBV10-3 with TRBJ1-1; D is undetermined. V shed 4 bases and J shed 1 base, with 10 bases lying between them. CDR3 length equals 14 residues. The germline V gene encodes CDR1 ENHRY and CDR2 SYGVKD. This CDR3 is CAISAVFENTEAFF. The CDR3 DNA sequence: TGTGCCATCAGTGCGGTTTTTGAGAACACTGAAGCTTTCTTT.

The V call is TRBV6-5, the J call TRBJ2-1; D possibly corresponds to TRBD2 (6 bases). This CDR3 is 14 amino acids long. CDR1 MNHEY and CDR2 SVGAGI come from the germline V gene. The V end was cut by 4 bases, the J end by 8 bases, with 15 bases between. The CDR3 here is CASSSNAGLYEQFF. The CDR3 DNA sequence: TGTGCCAGCAGTTCTAACGCGGGACTTTATGAGCAGTTCTTC.

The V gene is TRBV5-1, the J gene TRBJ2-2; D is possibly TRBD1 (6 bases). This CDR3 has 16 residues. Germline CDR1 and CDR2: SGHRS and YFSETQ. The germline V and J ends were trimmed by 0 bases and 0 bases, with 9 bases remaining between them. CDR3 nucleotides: TGCGCCAGCAGCTTGGTGCCAGGGGCGAACACCGGGGAGCTGTTTTTT. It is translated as CASSLVPGANTGELFF.

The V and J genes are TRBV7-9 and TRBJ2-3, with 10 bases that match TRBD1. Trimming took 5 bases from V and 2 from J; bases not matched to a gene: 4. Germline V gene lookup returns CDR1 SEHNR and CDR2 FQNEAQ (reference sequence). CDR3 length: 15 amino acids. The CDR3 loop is CASSGDRGITDTQYF. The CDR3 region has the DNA TGTGCCAGCAGCGGGGACAGGGGAATCACAGATACGCAGTATTTT.

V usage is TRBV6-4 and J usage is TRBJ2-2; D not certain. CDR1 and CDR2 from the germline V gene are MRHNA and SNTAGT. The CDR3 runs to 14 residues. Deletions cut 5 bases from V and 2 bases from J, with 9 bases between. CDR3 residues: CASSPLINTGELFF. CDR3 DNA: TGTGCCAGCAGTCCCTTAATTAACACCGGGGAGCTGTTTTTT.

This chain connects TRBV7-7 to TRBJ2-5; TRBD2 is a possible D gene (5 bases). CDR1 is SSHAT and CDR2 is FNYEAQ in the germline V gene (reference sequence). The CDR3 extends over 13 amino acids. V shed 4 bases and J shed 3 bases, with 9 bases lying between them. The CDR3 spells CASSSGIKETQYF. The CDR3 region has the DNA TGTGCCAGCAGCTCCGGGATTAAAGAGACCCAGTACTTC.

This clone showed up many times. CDR3 nucleotide sequence: TGTGCCTGGGGGACAGGGAACGGGGAGCTGTTTTTT. As protein: CAWGTGNGELFF. The chain joins TRBV30 to TRBJ2-2, with 9 bases that match TRBD1. Losses at the gene ends were 5 bases for V and 7 bases for J; bases not matched to a gene: 2. Germline V gene data show CDR1 as GTSNPN and CDR2 as SVGIG (reference sequence). CDR3 length: 12 residues. Full variable domain (remainder filled in from reference TRBV30 and TRBJ2-2): SQTIHQWPATLVQPVGSPLSLECTVEGTSNPNLYWYRQAAGRGLQLLFYSVGIGQISSEVPQNLSASRPQDRQFILSSKKLLLSDSGFYLCAWGTGNGELFFGEGSRLTVL.

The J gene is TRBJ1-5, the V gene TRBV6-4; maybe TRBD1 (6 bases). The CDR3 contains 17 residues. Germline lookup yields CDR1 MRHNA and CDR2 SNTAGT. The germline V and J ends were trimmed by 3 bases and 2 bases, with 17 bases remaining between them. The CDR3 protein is CASSDPPPYRGNQPQHF. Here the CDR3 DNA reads TGTGCCAGCAGTGATCCGCCCCCTTACAGGGGCAATCAGCCCCAGCATTTT.

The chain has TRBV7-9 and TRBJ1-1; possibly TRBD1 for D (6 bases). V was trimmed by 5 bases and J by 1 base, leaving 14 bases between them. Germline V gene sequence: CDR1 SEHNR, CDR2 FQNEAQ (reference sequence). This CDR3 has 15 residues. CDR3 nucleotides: TGTGCCAGCAGCCCCCGCAGGGACACGAACACTGAAGCTTTCTTT. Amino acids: CASSPRRDTNTEAFF.

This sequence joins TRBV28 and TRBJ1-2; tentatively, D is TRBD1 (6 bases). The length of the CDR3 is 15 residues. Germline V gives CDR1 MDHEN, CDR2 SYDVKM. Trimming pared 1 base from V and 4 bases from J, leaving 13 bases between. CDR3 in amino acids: CASSLFPGEGYGYTF. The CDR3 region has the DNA TGTGCCAGCAGTTTATTCCCAGGGGAAGGCTATGGCTACACCTTC.

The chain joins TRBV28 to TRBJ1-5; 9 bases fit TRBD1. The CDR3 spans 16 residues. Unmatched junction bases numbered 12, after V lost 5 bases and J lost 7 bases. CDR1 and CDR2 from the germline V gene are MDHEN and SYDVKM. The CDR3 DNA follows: TGTGCCAGCAGTCCCCGGACAGGGGAAAAAATCCAGCCCCAGCATTTT. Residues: CASSPRTGEKIQPQHF.

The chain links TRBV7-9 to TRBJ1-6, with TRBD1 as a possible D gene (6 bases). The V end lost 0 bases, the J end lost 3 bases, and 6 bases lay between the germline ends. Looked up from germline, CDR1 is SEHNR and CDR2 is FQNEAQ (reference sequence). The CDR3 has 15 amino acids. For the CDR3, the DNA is TGTGCCAGCAGCTTAGCGGACAGCTATAATTCACCCCTCCACTTT. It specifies CASSLADSYNSPLHF.

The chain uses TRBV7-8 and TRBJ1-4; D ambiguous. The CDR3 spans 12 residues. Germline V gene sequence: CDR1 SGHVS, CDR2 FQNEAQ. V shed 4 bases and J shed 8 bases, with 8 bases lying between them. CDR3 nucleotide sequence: TGTGCCAGCAGCTCCGCCGGGGAAAAACTGTTTTTT. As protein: CASSSAGEKLFF.

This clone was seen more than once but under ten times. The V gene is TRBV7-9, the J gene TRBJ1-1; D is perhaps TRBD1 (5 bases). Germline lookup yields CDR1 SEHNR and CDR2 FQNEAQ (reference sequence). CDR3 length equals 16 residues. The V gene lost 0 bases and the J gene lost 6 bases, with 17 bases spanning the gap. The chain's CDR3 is CASSLARWQGMSEAFF. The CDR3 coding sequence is TGTGCCAGCAGCTTAGCAAGGTGGCAGGGAATGTCTGAAGCTTTCTTT.

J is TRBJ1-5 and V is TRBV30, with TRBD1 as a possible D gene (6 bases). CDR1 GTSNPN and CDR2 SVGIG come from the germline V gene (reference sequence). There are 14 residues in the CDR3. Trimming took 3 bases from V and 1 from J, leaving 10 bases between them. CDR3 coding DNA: TGTGCCTGGAGGGACAGAGGAAGCAATCAGCCCCAGCATTTT. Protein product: CAWRDRGSNQPQHF. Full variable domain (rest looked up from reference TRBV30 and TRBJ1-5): SQTIHQWPATLVQPVGSPLSLECTVEGTSNPNLYWYRQAAGRGLQLLFYSVGIGQISSEVPQNLSASRPQDRQFILSSKKLLLSDSGFYLCAWRDRGSNQPQHFGDGTRLSIL.

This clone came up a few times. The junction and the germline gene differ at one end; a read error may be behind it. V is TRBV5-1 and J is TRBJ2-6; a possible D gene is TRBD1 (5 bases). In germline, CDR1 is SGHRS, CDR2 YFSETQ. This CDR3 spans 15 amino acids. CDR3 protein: CASSLSLSGANGLTF. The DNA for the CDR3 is TGCGCCAGCAGCCTATCGTTGTCTGGGGCCAACGGCCTGACTTTC.

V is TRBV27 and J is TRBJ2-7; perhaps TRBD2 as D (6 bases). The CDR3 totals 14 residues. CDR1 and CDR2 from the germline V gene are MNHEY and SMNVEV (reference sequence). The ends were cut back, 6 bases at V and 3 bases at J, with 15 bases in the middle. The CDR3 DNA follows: TGTGCCAGCAGGGGCCTACGGGGGATCTACGAGCAGTACTTC. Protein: CASRGLRGIYEQYF.

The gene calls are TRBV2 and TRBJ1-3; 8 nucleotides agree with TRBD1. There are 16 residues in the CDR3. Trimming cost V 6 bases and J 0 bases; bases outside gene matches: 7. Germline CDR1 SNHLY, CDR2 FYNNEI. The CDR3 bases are TGTGCCAGCAGCCGGGACAGGCCTAACTCTGGAAACACCATATATTTT. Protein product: CASSRDRPNSGNTIYF.